These 29 T cell receptor beta chains came from one sample sequenced in a study of identical twins (dated by TCRdb to 2016 to 2017). Library preparation was by 5' RACE. TCRdb names Illumina HiSeq 2000 as the instrument used. The public reads were quality trimmed at Q25 with fastp and then assembled into clones with MiXCR by TCRdb, keeping productive beta chains. Under each unique CDR3 protein, matching rows form one entry showing the most common genes and DNA. For this sample there are roughly 250,000 distinct CDR3 sequences; more than 13% appear just once. The top ten clonotypes cover approximately 8.8% of the sample. Input material: memory (CD45RO+) T cells sorted from blood. Taken with the paper, the label for cell subset or site translates to: CD45RO+ enriched T cells. The receptors were gathered from a woman aged 18-29 years in good health.

The V gene is TRBV3-1, the J gene TRBJ2-3; 9 bases agree with TRBD2. Germline assignment: CDR1 LGHDT and CDR2 YNNKEL (reference sequence). This CDR3 is 15 amino acids long. V shed 7 bases, J shed 0 bases, and the junction held 5 bases outside the gene matches. This chain's CDR3 is CASTLSGGSTDTQYF. For the CDR3, the DNA is TGTGCCAGCACCCTTAGCGGGGGTAGCACAGATACGCAGTATTTT.

The chain employs TRBV20-1 and TRBJ2-1; TRBD2 agrees at 13 bases. CDR3 length: 16 residues. With 3 bases clipped from V and 5 bases from J, the junction kept 7 bases outside the gene matches. Germline V lookup: CDR1 DFQATT, CDR2 SNEGSKA (reference sequence). The CDR3 here is CSASDPGLAGDNEQFF. DNA for the CDR3: TGCAGTGCTAGCGACCCCGGACTAGCGGGGGACAATGAGCAGTTCTTC.

Only a few counts were recorded for this clonotype. V and J are TRBV5-6 and TRBJ2-1; D remains ambiguous. Deletions cut 4 bases from V and 10 bases from J, with 15 bases between. Germline loops: CDR1 SGHDT, CDR2 YYEEEE. The CDR3 has 13 residues. The CDR3 here is CASSPVSSGEQFF. The DNA of the CDR3 is TGTGCCAGCAGCCCGGTGTCCTCCGGGGAGCAGTTCTTC.

This clonotype was seen more than once but under ten times. The gene calls are TRBV7-9 and TRBJ1-6; 7 bases align to TRBD1. Per germline, CDR1 SEHNR and CDR2 FQNEAQ (reference sequence). V was clipped by 3 bases and J by 5 bases; unmatched bases: 1. CDR3 length: 14 residues. CDR3 region: CASSFGTDNSPLHF. CDR3 coding DNA: TGTGCCAGCAGCTTCGGGACAGATAATTCACCCCTCCACTTT.

The CDR3 DNA sequence: TGCACGACTAGGAGGATGTACGAGCAGTACTTC. As protein: CTTRRMYEQYF. V and J are TRBV20-1 and TRBJ2-7, with D tentatively TRBD2 (6 bases). The CDR3 contains 11 residues. The germline gives CDR1 DFQATT, CDR2 SNEGSKA (reference sequence).

This rearrangement joins TRBV5-1 to TRBJ2-3; D gene uncertain. This CDR3 comprises 12 residues. Germline loops: CDR1 SGHRS, CDR2 YFSETQ. The V and J ends lost 6 bases and 0 bases respectively, with 5 bases between them. CDR3 sequence reads: CASKESTDTQYF. CDR3 sequence (DNA): TGCGCCAGCAAAGAAAGCACAGATACGCAGTATTTT.

The V call is TRBV12-3 or TRBV12-4, the J call TRBJ2-7; D may be TRBD1 or TRBD2 (5 bases each). The CDR3 sequence is 14 residues long. The V gene lost 3 bases and the J gene lost 5 bases, with 14 bases spanning the gap. The chain's CDR3 is CASSFPAGSNEQYF. The CDR3 DNA sequence: TGTGCCAGCAGTTTCCCCGCAGGGAGCAACGAGCAGTACTTC.

This clonotype was detected a few times. The chain recombines TRBV15 with TRBJ1-1; D is uncertain. V dropped 1 base and J dropped 1 base, with 10 bases sitting between them. The CDR3 has 15 residues. Germline loops: CDR1 LNHNV, CDR2 YYDKDF (reference sequence). The CDR3 protein is CATSRVGSGNTEAFF. The DNA for the CDR3 is TGTGCCACCAGCAGAGTTGGGTCGGGGAACACTGAAGCTTTCTTT.

This clonotype came up a few times. The chain links TRBV5-6 to TRBJ2-2; tentatively, D is TRBD1 or TRBD2 (5 bases each). The CDR3 consists of 14 residues. Germline-derived CDR1 and CDR2 are SGHDT and YYEEEE. V lost 5 bases and J 7 bases, leaving 15 bases between the germline ends. In DNA form, the CDR3 reads TGTGCCAGCAGTACCGGGACGCTTGTCGGGGAGCTGTTTTTT. The encoded protein is CASSTGTLVGELFF.

V is TRBV5-1 and J is TRBJ2-1; 11 nucleotides agree with TRBD1. CDR3 length: 16 amino acids. Unmatched junction bases numbered 6, after V lost 0 bases and J lost 7 bases. Germline lookup yields CDR1 SGHRS and CDR2 YFSETQ. CDR3: CASSLGPGTGGNEQFF. CDR3 in DNA: TGCGCCAGCAGCTTGGGACCCGGGACAGGGGGGAATGAGCAGTTCTTC.

This clonotype was counted many times. The chain recombines TRBV25-1 with TRBJ1-1; D call uncertain. The CDR3 contains 12 residues. CDR1 and CDR2 from the germline V gene are MGHDK and SYGVNS. The V end was cut by 6 bases, the J end by 7 bases, with 12 bases between. This chain's CDR3 is CASSSREIEAFF. The CDR3 bases are TGTGCCAGCAGCTCCCGGGAAATTGAAGCTTTCTTT.

The gene calls are TRBV27 and TRBJ2-2; D remains ambiguous. The CDR3 has 11 amino acids. Trimming removed 6 bases from V and 8 bases from J, with 7 bases in between. Germline CDR1 MNHEY, CDR2 SMNVEV (reference sequence). CDR3 region: CASRGFGELFF. The CDR3 DNA follows: TGTGCCAGCAGGGGGTTTGGGGAGCTGTTTTTT.

This clonotype was seen a few times. This rearrangement joins TRBV11-2 to TRBJ1-2; 9 nucleotides match TRBD1. The CDR3 has 14 amino acids. Germline lookup yields CDR1 SGHAT and CDR2 FQNNGV. J lost 6 bases, V lost 5 bases, and 7 bases had no gene match. The CDR3 DNA sequence: TGTGCCAGCAGCACCGGACAGGGGTGGGATGGCTACACCTTC. It codes for CASSTGQGWDGYTF.

V usage is TRBV20-1 and J usage is TRBJ2-1, with 7 bases that match TRBD2. This CDR3 is built from 14 residues. V was clipped by 6 bases and J by 5 bases; unmatched bases: 10. Germline loops: CDR1 DFQATT, CDR2 SNEGSKA (reference sequence). The CDR3 reads CSALRREGHNEQFF. Here the CDR3 DNA reads TGCAGTGCCCTGAGGAGGGAGGGCCACAATGAGCAGTTCTTC.

The J gene is TRBJ1-1, the V gene TRBV7-2; TRBD1 aligns across 8 bases. Per the germline V gene, CDR1 is SGHTA and CDR2 is FQGNSA. J was trimmed by 3 bases and V by 1 base; bases with no gene match: 10. There are 17 residues in the CDR3. CDR3 sequence (DNA): TGTGCCAGCAGCTTAGGAATCAGGGGGCGCGGGGACACTGAAGCTTTCTTT. Its translation: CASSLGIRGRGDTEAFF. Supplemented by reference TRBV7-2 and TRBJ1-1, the full variable domain reads GAGVSQSPSNKVTEKGKDVELRCDPISGHTALYWYRQSLGQGLEFLIYFQGNSAPDKSGLPSDRFSAERTGGSVSTLTIQRTQQEDSAVYLCASSLGIRGRGDTEAFFGQGTRLTVV.

In this sample, this clonotype turned up many times. The CDR3 DNA follows: TGCAGCGGGATGAACACCGGGGAGCTGTTTTTT. Its protein is CSGMNTGELFF. V and J are TRBV29-1 and TRBJ2-2; D is ambiguous. This CDR3 region has 11 residues. CDR1 SQVTM and CDR2 ANQGSEA come from the germline V gene. V was shortened by 7 bases and J by 1 base, with 4 bases between the two germline ends.

This clonotype has only a few counts. The chain uses TRBV20-1 and TRBJ1-1, with D unresolved. The V gene's germline CDR1 is DFQATT and CDR2 SNEGSKA (reference sequence). The CDR3 consists of 11 residues. The V end lost 0 bases, the J end lost 14 bases, and 13 bases lay between the germline ends. CDR3 nucleotides: TGCAGTGCTAGAGATCCTCCAGAGGAATTCTTT. Its translation: CSARDPPEEFF.

The chain is built from TRBV5-5 and TRBJ1-5; a weak D match, TRBD1 (5 bases). Germline CDR1 SGHKS, CDR2 YYEKEE (reference sequence). The CDR3 length is 17 residues. The germline V and J ends were trimmed by 4 bases and 1 base, with 18 bases remaining between them. The CDR3 DNA reads TGTGCCAGCAGCGTTGGGGGTGGACCGTGGAGCAATCAGCCCCAGCATTTT. This encodes CASSVGGGPWSNQPQHF.

V usage is TRBV6-4 and J usage is TRBJ2-2; D remains unclear. CDR1 is MRHNA and CDR2 is SNTAGT in the germline V gene. This CDR3 has 13 amino acids. Trimming took 5 bases from V and 7 from J, leaving 11 bases between them. The CDR3 sequence: CASSPSGYGELFF. CDR3 coding DNA: TGTGCCAGCAGTCCCTCGGGTTACGGGGAGCTGTTTTTT.

A few counts support this clonotype. The chain employs TRBV20-1 and TRBJ2-1, with 14 positions matching TRBD2. After removal of 5 bases from V and 4 bases from J, the junction contained 7 bases not matched to a gene. CDR1 and CDR2 from the germline V gene are DFQATT and SNEGSKA (reference sequence). This CDR3 comprises 16 residues. The CDR3 sequence: CSAGGLAGGSYNEQFF. The CDR3 region has the DNA TGCAGTGCTGGAGGACTAGCGGGAGGATCTTACAATGAGCAGTTCTTC.

This clonotype showed up just a few times. This chain joins TRBV11-3 and TRBJ1-2; TRBD1 matches 8 bases. Unmatched junction bases numbered 5, after V lost 0 bases and J lost 5 bases. The CDR3 is 15 amino acids. Per the germline V gene, CDR1 is SGHNT and CDR2 is YENEEA. CDR3 residues: CASSLEARGQYGYTF. The CDR3 bases are TGTGCCAGCAGCTTAGAGGCCAGGGGGCAATATGGCTACACCTTC.

This clonotype was picked up a small number of times. Its ends do not fully match the called genes, so a read error is possible. The rearrangement uses TRBV7-8 and TRBJ2-2; TRBD1 or TRBD2 may be the D gene (5 bases each). The CDR3 is 15 residues long. The germline gives CDR1 SGHVS, CDR2 FQNEAQ. Here the CDR3 DNA reads TGTGCCAGCAGCCTAGCTAGGGGAAGGCCCGGGGAGCTGTTTTTT. It yields the protein CASSLARGRPGELFF.

This clonotype has more than one count but fewer than ten. The CDR3 is CSVGGADRYEQYF. For the CDR3, the DNA is TGCAGCGTTGGAGGGGCCGATCGATACGAGCAGTACTTC. The chain joins TRBV29-1 to TRBJ2-7; D possibly uses TRBD1 or TRBD2 (5 bases each). CDR1 SQVTM and CDR2 ANQGSEA come from the germline V gene. This CDR3 region has 13 residues. V was cut by 4 bases and J by 4 bases, with 14 bases left in between.

V gene TRBV20-1 combines with J gene TRBJ1-1, with a possible D match to TRBD1 (5 bases). Germline lookup yields CDR1 DFQATT and CDR2 SNEGSKA (reference sequence). Trimming cost V 3 bases and J 11 bases, with 13 bases left between them. This CDR3 has 11 amino acids. The CDR3 reads CSARRGQRAFF. The CDR3 DNA is TGCAGTGCTAGGAGAGGACAACGCGCTTTCTTT.

The table lists this clonotype with a few counts. The chain has TRBV6-5 and TRBJ1-2, with TRBD1 matching over 10 bases. CDR3 length equals 12 residues. Germline values: CDR1 MNHEY, CDR2 SVGAGI. Germline trimming cut 4 bases from V and 8 bases from J; bases unmatched to any gene: 1. CDR3 loop: CASSSTGGGYTF. As DNA, the CDR3 is TGTGCCAGCAGTTCGACAGGGGGCGGCTACACCTTC.

This clonotype was seen repeatedly, ten times or more. V usage is TRBV29-1 and J usage is TRBJ2-1; TRBD2 agrees at 9 bases. CDR3 length: 14 residues. Germline V gene sequence: CDR1 SQVTM, CDR2 ANQGSEA. V dropped 1 base and J dropped 4; count of bases not matched to a gene: 2. Here the CDR3 DNA reads TGCAGCGTTGAAGTAGCGGGGGTATACAATGAGCAGTTCTTC. Translating it yields CSVEVAGVYNEQFF.

In this sample, this clonotype turned up a few times. The genes are TRBV6-4 and TRBJ2-3; 9 nucleotides line up with TRBD1. This CDR3 region has 16 residues. Per the germline V gene, CDR1 is MRHNA and CDR2 is SNTAGT. The trim removed 5 bases at V and 0 bases at J, leaving 6 bases unmatched. CDR3 protein: CASSLGTGSSTDTQYF. The CDR3, as DNA: TGTGCCAGCAGTCTAGGGACAGGGAGTAGCACAGATACGCAGTATTTT.

V gene TRBV20-1 combines with J gene TRBJ1-1; 7 nucleotides line up with TRBD1. V dropped 6 bases and J dropped 7; count of bases not matched to a gene: 20. Germline V gene sequence: CDR1 DFQATT, CDR2 SNEGSKA (reference sequence). CDR3 size: 16 residues. CDR3 region: CSATGAAGMSTGEAFF. CDR3 in DNA: TGCAGTGCAACAGGGGCCGCGGGAATGTCTACCGGTGAAGCTTTCTTT.

The chain is built from TRBV4-1 and TRBJ1-2; 8 bases line up with TRBD1. The germline gives CDR1 MGHRA, CDR2 YSYEKL. The CDR3 has 16 amino acids. V lost 0 bases, J lost 9 bases, and 12 bases stayed unmatched. CDR3 DNA sequence: TGCGCCAGCAGCCAAGAATCGAAGGGACAGGTCCGGCGCTACACCTTC. Its translation: CASSQESKGQVRRYTF.